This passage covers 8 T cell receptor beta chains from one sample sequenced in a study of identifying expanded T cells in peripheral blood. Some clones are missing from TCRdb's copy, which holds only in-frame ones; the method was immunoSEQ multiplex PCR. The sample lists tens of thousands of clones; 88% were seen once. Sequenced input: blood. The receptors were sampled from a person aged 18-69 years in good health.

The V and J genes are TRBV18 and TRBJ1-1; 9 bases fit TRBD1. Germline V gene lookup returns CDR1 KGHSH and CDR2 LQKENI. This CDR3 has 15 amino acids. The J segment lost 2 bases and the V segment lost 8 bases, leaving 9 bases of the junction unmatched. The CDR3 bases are TGTGCCAGCGGGCCGGGACAGGGCCTTAACACTGAAGCTTTCTTT. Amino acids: CASGPGQGLNTEAFF.

The CDR3 here is CASGLVGTGTEDNEQFF. CDR3 sequence (DNA): TGTGCTAGTGGTTTGGTTGGCACCGGGACCGAAGACAATGAGCAGTTCTTC. The chain links TRBV12-5 to TRBJ2-1, with D tentatively TRBD1 or TRBD2 (5 bases each). This CDR3 region has 17 residues. V was cut by 0 bases and J by 5 bases, with 17 bases left in between. Germline V CDR1 and CDR2: LGHNT, FRNRAP.

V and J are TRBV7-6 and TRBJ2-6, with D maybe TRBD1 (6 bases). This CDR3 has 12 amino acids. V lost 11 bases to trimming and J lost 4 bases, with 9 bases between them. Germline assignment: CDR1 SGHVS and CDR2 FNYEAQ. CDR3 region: CAAGAGANVLTF. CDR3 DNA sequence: TGTGCCGCAGGGGCCGGGGCCAACGTCCTGACTTTC.

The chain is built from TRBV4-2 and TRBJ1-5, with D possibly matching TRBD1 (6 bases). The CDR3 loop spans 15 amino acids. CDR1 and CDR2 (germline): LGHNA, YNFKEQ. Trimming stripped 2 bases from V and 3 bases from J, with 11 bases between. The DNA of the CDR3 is TGTGCCAGCAGCCAAACGGACAGCCTCAATCAGCCCCAGCATTTT. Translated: CASSQTDSLNQPQHF.

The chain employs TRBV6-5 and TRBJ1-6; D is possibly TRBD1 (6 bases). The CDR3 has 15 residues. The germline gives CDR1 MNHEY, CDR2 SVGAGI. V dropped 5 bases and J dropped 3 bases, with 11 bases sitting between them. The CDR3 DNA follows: TGTGCCAGCAGTCCAGGGGTACTCTATAATTCACCCCTCCACTTT. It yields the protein CASSPGVLYNSPLHF.

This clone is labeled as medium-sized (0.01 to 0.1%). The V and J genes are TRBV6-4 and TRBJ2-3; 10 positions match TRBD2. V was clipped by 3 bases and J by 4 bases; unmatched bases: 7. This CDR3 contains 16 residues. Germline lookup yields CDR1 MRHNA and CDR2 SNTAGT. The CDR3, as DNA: TGTGCCAGCAGTGAGTCCGGGACTAGCGAGGCAGATACGCAGTATTTT. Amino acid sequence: CASSESGTSEADTQYF.

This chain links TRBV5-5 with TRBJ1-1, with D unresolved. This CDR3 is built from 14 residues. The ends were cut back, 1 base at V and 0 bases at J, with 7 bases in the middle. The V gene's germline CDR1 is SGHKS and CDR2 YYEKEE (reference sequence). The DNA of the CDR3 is TGTGCCAGCAGCTTGCAGCTCATGAACACTGAAGCTTTCTTT. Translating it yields CASSLQLMNTEAFF.

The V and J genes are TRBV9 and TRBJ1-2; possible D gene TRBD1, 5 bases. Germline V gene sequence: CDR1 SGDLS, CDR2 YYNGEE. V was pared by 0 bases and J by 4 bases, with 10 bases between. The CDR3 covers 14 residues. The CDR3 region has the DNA TGTGCCAGCAGCGTAGACACAGGACCCTATGGCTACACCTTC. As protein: CASSVDTGPYGYTF.